The 26 T cell receptor beta chains presented below share a single source sample, sequenced in a study of OX40 agonist ivuxolimab in advanced cancers. Sequenced by immunoSEQ multiplex PCR; TCRdb stores in-frame clones only, minus some. Found here are fewer than 100,000 clones, about nine tenths of them singletons; the top ten hold 0.3% to 0.4%. The source was CD4+ or CD8+ T cells sorted from blood, collected in a trial of the OX40 agonist ivuxolimab. The receptor set was obtained from an adult with an advanced solid tumor such as melanoma, head and neck, liver or kidney cancer.

This chain links TRBV19 with TRBJ2-3; 14 positions match TRBD2. V lost 5 bases and J lost 5; bases outside the gene matches: 3. CDR3 length: 15 amino acids. Germline-derived CDR1 and CDR2 are LNHDA and SQIVND (reference sequence). CDR3 coding DNA: TGTGCCAGTAGTGCGGGACTAGCGGGAGTAGATACGCAGTATTTT. This gives the protein CASSAGLAGVDTQYF. The full variable domain, with the rest looked up from reference TRBV19 and TRBJ2-3, is DGGITQSPKYLFRKEGQNVTLSCEQNLNHDAMYWYRQDPGQGLRLIYYSQIVNDFQKGDIAEGYSVSREKKESFPLTVTSAQKNPTAFYLCASSAGLAGVDTQYFGPGTRLTVL.

The V and J genes are TRBV28 and TRBJ1-2; D might be TRBD1 (5 bases). The V gene lost 5 bases and the J gene lost 4 bases, with 17 bases spanning the gap. The CDR3 runs 15 residues. CDR1 and CDR2 (germline): MDHEN, SYDVKM. CDR3 sequence: CASSGPTGKTYGYTF. CDR3 DNA sequence: TGTGCCAGCAGTGGGCCAACAGGCAAAACCTATGGCTACACCTTC.

The V and J genes are TRBV7-9 and TRBJ2-1; D is undetermined. The germline CDR1 and CDR2 sequences are SEHNR and FQNEAQ (reference sequence). This CDR3 comprises 13 residues. Trimming shortened V by 3 bases and J by 6 bases, and 9 bases separated the two germline ends. The CDR3 nucleotides read TGTGCCAGCAGCTTCGGCACATCCAATGAGCAGTTCTTC. Protein product: CASSFGTSNEQFF.

Regarding this clone: One end of the junction does not line up with germline, which may come from a read error. The V and J genes are TRBV5-6 and TRBJ2-1, with 8 nucleotides matching TRBD2. The length of the CDR3 is 17 residues. Germline assignment: CDR1 SGHDT and CDR2 YYEEEE. For the CDR3, the DNA is TGTGCCAGCAGCTTGGGGTTAGCGGGATTCTTCTACAATGGGCAGTTCTTC. As protein: CASSLGLAGFFYNGQFF.

The chain uses TRBV7-2 and TRBJ1-2; D might be TRBD1 (5 bases). V dropped 4 bases and J dropped 4 bases, with 16 bases sitting between them. The CDR3 has 15 amino acids. Germline V CDR1 and CDR2: SGHTA, FQGNSA. CDR3 in amino acids: CASSSIGGDFYGYTF. Here the CDR3 DNA reads TGTGCCAGCAGCTCGATCGGTGGGGACTTCTATGGCTACACCTTC.

The chain has TRBV5-1 and TRBJ2-1; D gene unclear. The V and J ends lost 4 bases and 9 bases respectively, with 14 bases between them. This CDR3 contains 13 residues. CDR1 and CDR2 from the germline V gene are SGHRS and YFSETQ. This CDR3 reads CASSPFLGSEQFF. The DNA for the CDR3 is TGCGCCAGCAGCCCGTTCCTAGGATCTGAGCAGTTCTTC.

The chain carries TRBV29-1 and TRBJ2-3; D not resolved. Germline values: CDR1 SQVTM, CDR2 ANQGSEA. This CDR3 has 13 amino acids. V gave up 4 bases and J gave up 3 bases, with 11 bases separating them. As DNA, the CDR3 is TGCAGCGTTGGAAAAGGAGCGACAGATACGCAGTATTTT. It specifies CSVGKGATDTQYF.

The chain joins TRBV6-1 to TRBJ1-5; D is undetermined. The V end lost 0 bases, the J end lost 5 bases, and 8 bases lay between the germline ends. The germline V gene has CDR1 MNHNS and CDR2 SASEGT. CDR3 size: 14 residues. Here the CDR3 reads CASSEAQNYQPQHF. The CDR3 DNA reads TGTGCCAGCAGTGAAGCTCAGAACTATCAGCCCCAGCATTTT.

V and J are TRBV18 and TRBJ1-2; D is undetermined. V shed 3 bases and J shed 5 bases, with 10 bases lying between them. The germline V gene encodes CDR1 KGHSH and CDR2 LQKENI. The CDR3 is made up of 13 amino acids. The CDR3 here is CASSPDFQYGYTF. The CDR3, as DNA: TGTGCCAGCTCACCGGATTTTCAGTATGGCTACACCTTC.

CDR3 nucleotides: TGTGCCAGCTCACGGGGACAGGATTACAATGAGCAGTTCTTC. As protein: CASSRGQDYNEQFF. The rearrangement links TRBV18 to TRBJ2-1; 8 positions match TRBD1. The CDR3 is 14 amino acids. Germline V CDR1 and CDR2: KGHSH, LQKENI. The V segment lost 4 bases and the J segment 4 bases; nucleotides outside the gene matches: 3. Drawing the rest from reference TRBV18 and TRBJ2-1, the complete variable domain is NAGVMQNPRHLVRRRGQEARLRCSPMKGHSHVYWYRQLPEEGLKFMVYLQKENIIDESGMPKERFSAEFPKEGPSILRIQQVVRGDSAAYFCASSRGQDYNEQFFGPGTRLTVL.

The chain couples TRBV7-2 to TRBJ1-2, with 8 positions matching TRBD1. The J segment lost 2 bases and the V segment lost 5 bases, leaving 4 bases of the junction unmatched. CDR1 is SGHTA, CDR2 FQGNSA, per germline. This CDR3 is 14 amino acids long. The CDR3 loop reads CASSPQGGNYGYTF. In nucleotides, the CDR3 is TGTGCCAGCAGCCCACAGGGGGGGAACTATGGCTACACCTTC.

In its sample, this clone was seen once. The gene calls are TRBV28 and TRBJ2-4; D remains unclear. V lost 3 bases, J lost 7 bases, and 7 bases lay in between. This CDR3 is 12 amino acids long. The germline V gene has CDR1 MDHEN and CDR2 SYDVKM. CDR3 bases: TGTGCCAGCAGTTTGAAAGGGAACATTCAGTACTTC. This sequence encodes CASSLKGNIQYF.

V usage is TRBV27 and J usage is TRBJ2-1; 9 bases are a match to TRBD2. V shed 4 bases and J 12 bases; nucleotides not matched to a gene: 4. CDR1 and CDR2 (germline): MNHEY, SMNVEV (reference sequence). The CDR3 covers 12 residues. CDR3: CASSSSGRSQFF. The CDR3, as DNA: TGTGCCAGCAGTTCGAGCGGGAGGTCGCAGTTCTTC.

V and J are TRBV6-5 and TRBJ2-7; D might be TRBD1 or TRBD2, each matching 5 bases. V lost 0 bases and J lost 0, with 9 bases in between. The CDR3 is 15 amino acids. Germline V CDR1 and CDR2: MNHEY, SVGAGI. The CDR3, as DNA: TGTGCCAGCAGTTACTCCCCAGGGACCTCCTACGAGCAGTACTTC. Translated, it gives CASSYSPGTSYEQYF.

The DNA for the CDR3 is TGTGCCAGCTCACCACTTTCGGCAACAACAGGACTCCCGGGGGCCAACGTCCTGACTTTC. This gives the protein CASSPLSATTGLPGANVLTF. The chain recombines TRBV18 with TRBJ2-6; D possibly uses TRBD1 or TRBD2 (5 bases each). The germline CDR1 and CDR2 sequences are KGHSH and LQKENI. Trimming stripped 1 base from V and 4 bases from J, with 23 bases between. CDR3 size: 20 residues.

V usage is TRBV7-7 and J usage is TRBJ2-1, with D maybe TRBD1 (6 bases). CDR1 and CDR2 from the germline V gene are SSHAT and FNYEAQ (reference sequence). The CDR3 has 14 residues. The V end lost 1 base, the J end lost 4 bases, and 8 bases lay between the germline ends. The CDR3 is CASSLGTAYNEQFF. CDR3 in DNA: TGTGCCAGCAGCTTAGGGACAGCTTACAATGAGCAGTTCTTC.

V usage is TRBV18 and J usage is TRBJ2-7; D gene ambiguous. With 2 bases removed from V and 5 bases from J, the gap between germline ends came to 7 bases. Germline CDR1 and CDR2: KGHSH and LQKENI. CDR3 length: 12 amino acids. CDR3 sequence: CASSPKSDEQYF. CDR3 DNA: TGTGCCAGCTCACCAAAGTCCGACGAGCAGTACTTC.

This CDR3 reads CASSNDRGFGYNEQFF. The CDR3 DNA reads TGTGCCAGCAGCAACGACAGGGGGTTCGGCTACAATGAGCAGTTCTTC. This chain joins TRBV28 and TRBJ2-1; TRBD1 aligns across 9 bases. V lost 6 bases and J lost 3; bases outside the gene matches: 9. The CDR3 has 16 residues. The germline CDR1 and CDR2 sequences are MDHEN and SYDVKM. The full variable domain, rest sourced from reference TRBV28 and TRBJ2-1, is DVKVTQSSRYLVKRTGEKVFLECVQDMDHENMFWYRQDPGLGLRLIYFSYDVKMKEKGDIPEGYSVSREKKERFSLILESASTNQTSMYLCASSNDRGFGYNEQFFGPGTRLTVL.

This chain connects TRBV30 to TRBJ1-2, with D possibly being TRBD1 (5 bases). The V and J ends lost 5 bases and 0 bases respectively, with 10 bases between them. This CDR3 is 13 amino acids long. CDR1 and CDR2 from the germline V gene are GTSNPN and SVGIG (reference sequence). CDR3 sequence: CAWGTEANYGYTF. The CDR3 region has the DNA TGTGCCTGGGGGACGGAAGCTAACTATGGCTACACCTTC.

The CDR3 bases are TGTGCCAGCAGCCGGACTGGCTACAATGAGCAGTTCTTC. It specifies CASSRTGYNEQFF. The chain employs TRBV7-2 and TRBJ2-1; TRBD2 might be the D (5 bases). The CDR3 is made up of 13 amino acids. Trimming took off 5 bases at V and 3 bases at J, with 8 bases between the two ends. Germline V lookup: CDR1 SGHTA, CDR2 FQGNSA.

J is TRBJ2-5 and V is TRBV15, with a tentative D call TRBD2 (6 bases). The CDR3 consists of 14 residues. CDR1 and CDR2 (germline): LNHNV, YYDKDF (reference sequence). Deletions cut 1 base from V and 2 bases from J, with 8 bases between. DNA of the CDR3: TGTGCCACCAGCAGAGTTGGAGGGCAAGAGACCCAGTACTTC. It encodes CATSRVGGQETQYF.

The rearrangement joins TRBV30 to TRBJ1-1; D might be TRBD1 (6 bases). Germline values: CDR1 GTSNPN, CDR2 SVGIG (reference sequence). Trimming took off 5 bases at V and 3 bases at J, with 13 bases between the two ends. The CDR3 loop spans 13 amino acids. CDR3 loop: CAWSRGQYTEAFF. In nucleotides, the CDR3 is TGTGCCTGGTCACGAGGACAGTACACTGAAGCTTTCTTT.

The chain has TRBV5-8 and TRBJ2-4; the D is unclear. Looked up from germline, CDR1 is SGHTS and CDR2 is YDEGEE. Trimming took off 1 base at V and 8 bases at J, with 13 bases between the two ends. The length of the CDR3 is 14 residues. The CDR3 spells CASSLQSISDIQYF. As DNA, the CDR3 is TGTGCCAGCAGCTTGCAGTCCATCTCGGACATTCAGTACTTC. Supplemented by reference TRBV5-8 and TRBJ2-4, the full variable domain reads EAGVTQSPTHLIKTRGQQATLRCSPISGHTSVYWYQQALGLGLQFLLWYDEGEERNRGNFPPRFSGRQFPNYSSELNVNALELEDSALYLCASSLQSISDIQYFGAGTRLSVL.

The V gene is TRBV2, the J gene TRBJ2-7; D unresolved. The germline gives CDR1 SNHLY, CDR2 FYNNEI. The CDR3 runs to 13 residues. V lost 8 bases to trimming and J lost 3 bases, with 14 bases between them. The CDR3 DNA reads as TGTGCCAGCGATAGGGTCTTAGACTACGAGCAGTACTTC. Amino acids: CASDRVLDYEQYF.

The V and J genes are TRBV9 and TRBJ2-2; D gene uncertain. The V gene lost 0 bases and the J gene lost 3 bases, with 12 bases spanning the gap. The length of the CDR3 is 16 residues. The germline V gene encodes CDR1 SGDLS and CDR2 YYNGEE. The CDR3 DNA sequence: TGTGCCAGCAGCGTAGGGGCGGCCGCCGACACCGGGGAGCTGTTTTTT. It codes for CASSVGAAADTGELFF.

The V gene is TRBV2, the J gene TRBJ2-2, with D tentatively TRBD2 (6 bases). Deletions cut 4 bases from V and 4 bases from J, with 13 bases between. Germline lookup yields CDR1 SNHLY and CDR2 FYNNEI. The CDR3 extends over 15 amino acids. The CDR3 DNA follows: TGTGCCAGCAGTGGGCAGGGACTGGGCACCGGGGAGCTGTTTTTT. Residues: CASSGQGLGTGELFF. Drawing the rest from reference TRBV2 and TRBJ2-2, the complete variable domain is EPEVTQTPSHQVTQMGQEVILRCVPISNHLYFYWYRQILGQKVEFLVSFYNNEISEKSEIFDDQFSVERPDGSNFTLKIRSTKLEDSAMYFCASSGQGLGTGELFFGEGSRLTVL.